A single TCR beta chain is shown here with its context. The target antigen is unknown. This entry belongs to a study of T cell responses to AZD1222 COVID-19 vaccine. Study findings and constraints: Baseline serostatus was positive in only six AZD1222 recipients. Nearly half of spike-specific TCRs reportedly go after variant regions that carry no mutations. The repertoires were collected only after the peak T cell response.

CDR1 MDHEN and CDR2 SYDVKM come from the germline V gene. CDR3 length equals 15 residues. Trimming left V 6 bases short and J 5 bases short, with 16 bases between. Sequenced by immunoSEQ multiplex PCR; TCRdb stores in-frame clones only, minus some. This sample has roughly 110,000 clones, with around 88% found just once. This TCR was sampled from an adult who received the AZD1222 COVID-19 vaccine. The specimen was peripheral blood, collected 28 days after the second AZD1222 dose. V usage is TRBV28 and J usage is TRBJ2-2, with D possibly matching TRBD1 (5 bases). This CDR3 is CASSPGSTETGELFF. The DNA of the CDR3 is TGTGCCAGCAGCCCCGGGTCGACAGAAACCGGGGAGCTGTTTTTT.